Below, 6 T cell receptor beta chains from the same sample are listed, as sequenced in a study of metastatic and nonmetastatic thyroid tumors. Before thyroid surgery, none of the patients had received any treatment. TCRdb recomputed clones from the PCR reads via MiXCR. The sample yields about 31,000 clones, about 20% seen once. The source material was blood. These receptors originate from a female donor with papillary thyroid cancer or a benign thyroid nodule (not recorded which). Some clones in this sample may be carry-over from other donors' samples.

This clone has ten or more counts. The rearrangement uses TRBV6-1 and TRBJ1-5; 7 nucleotides line up with TRBD1. Germline CDR1 MNHNS, CDR2 SASEGT. Unmatched junction bases numbered 10, after V lost 7 bases and J lost 7 bases. CDR3 length equals 14 residues. The CDR3 sequence: CASTPGRGDQPQHF. In DNA form, the CDR3 reads TGTGCCAGCACCCCGGGCAGGGGGGACCAGCCCCAGCATTTT.

This CDR3 reads CAWGKGTGGGEQYF. The CDR3 nucleotides read TGTGCCTGGGGGAAGGGGACAGGGGGTGGCGAGCAGTACTTC. This chain connects TRBV30 to TRBJ2-7; TRBD1 matches at 11 bases. The germline V gene encodes CDR1 GTSNPN and CDR2 SVGIG (reference sequence). The V segment lost 5 bases and the J segment 6 bases; nucleotides outside the gene matches: 9. This CDR3 spans 14 amino acids.

In this sample, this clone turned up a few times. The chain recombines TRBV12-3 or TRBV12-4 with TRBJ1-5; the match to TRBD1 covers 9 bases. The CDR3 is made up of 16 amino acids. V shed 6 bases, J shed 0 bases, and the junction held 6 bases outside the gene matches. The CDR3 sequence: CASSPQGAYSNQPQHF. The CDR3 DNA reads TGTGCCAGCAGCCCACAGGGGGCATATAGCAATCAGCCCCAGCATTTT.

This clone was seen at least ten times. A much larger clone lies a single base off, so this may be a read error. The gene calls are TRBV7-6 and TRBJ2-3; no definite D call. The V gene lost 2 bases and the J gene lost 3 bases, with 0 bases spanning the gap. Germline assignment: CDR1 SGHVS and CDR2 FNYEAQ. The CDR3 extends over 11 amino acids. The CDR3 loop is CASSLTDTQYF. The CDR3 DNA follows: TGTGCCAGCAGCTTAACAGATACGCAGTATTTT.

In its sample, this clone was seen many times. The V and J genes are TRBV27 and TRBJ2-7; the D gene is possibly TRBD2 (6 bases). V lost 2 bases and J lost 2, with 16 bases in between. The CDR3 has 16 residues. Germline V CDR1 and CDR2: MNHEY, SMNVEV (reference sequence). Written as DNA, the CDR3 is TGTGCCAGCAGTTTAGTTTCCGGGACTCTTACCTACGAGCAGTACTTC. It encodes CASSLVSGTLTYEQYF.

This clone was seen more than once but under ten times. The chain couples TRBV6-9 to TRBJ2-1; D is undetermined. Germline V gene sequence: CDR1 MNHGY, CDR2 SVAAGI. The CDR3 covers 12 residues. Trimming left V 4 bases short and J 10 bases short, with 11 bases between. This CDR3 is CASSSSLEEQFF. CDR3 sequence (DNA): TGTGCCAGCAGTTCGAGCTTAGAAGAGCAGTTCTTC.